Each of the 2 T cell receptor beta chains below was sequenced from the same sample in a study of shared clonotypes between healthy human individuals. Only in-frame clones appear in the TCRdb table, and some are missing; sequencing was by immunoSEQ multiplex PCR. The repertoire consists of 600,000 to 750,000 clones, with roughly 91% occurring once and the leading ten covering approximately 35%. Sequencing input: memory CD8+ T cells from PBMCs. As to subset: CD45RO+ cells pooled with CCR7-negative TemRA cells. The receptor source for this set is a man aged 18 to 30 in good health. Some clones in this sample may be carry-over from other donors' samples.

This clone showed up just once. The rearrangement joins TRBV2 to TRBJ2-1, with D tentatively TRBD1 (6 bases). The V and J ends lost 2 bases and 6 bases respectively, with 14 bases between them. The germline CDR1 and CDR2 sequences are SNHLY and FYNNEI. This CDR3 is built from 15 residues. DNA for the CDR3: TGTGCCAGCAGTGAACTTGGGACACCCATCAATGAGCAGTTCTTC. Amino acid sequence: CASSELGTPINEQFF. The variable domain in full, completed from reference TRBV2 and TRBJ2-1, reads EPEVTQTPSHQVTQMGQEVILRCVPISNHLYFYWYRQILGQKVEFLVSFYNNEISEKSEIFDDQFSVERPDGSNFTLKIRSTKLEDSAMYFCASSELGTPINEQFFGPGTRLTVL.

This clone occurred once. The chain carries TRBV28 and TRBJ2-5, with D unclear. The CDR3 runs 15 residues. V was pared by 2 bases and J by 1 base, with 11 bases between. The V gene's germline CDR1 is MDHEN and CDR2 SYDVKM. For the CDR3, the DNA is TGTGCCAGCAGTTTAAGTCGCCGACTCCAAGAGACCCAGTACTTC. Encoded protein: CASSLSRRLQETQYF.